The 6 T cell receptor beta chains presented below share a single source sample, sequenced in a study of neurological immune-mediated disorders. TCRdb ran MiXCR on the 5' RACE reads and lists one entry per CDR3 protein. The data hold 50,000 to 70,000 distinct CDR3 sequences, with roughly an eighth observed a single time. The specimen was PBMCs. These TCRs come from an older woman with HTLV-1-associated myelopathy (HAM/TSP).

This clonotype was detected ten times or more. The CDR3 is CASSQVERADTQYF. Here the CDR3 DNA reads TGTGCCAGCAGCCAAGTCGAGCGGGCAGATACGCAGTATTTT. This rearrangement joins TRBV3-1 to TRBJ2-3, with D perhaps matching TRBD2 (6 bases). The CDR3 runs to 14 residues. V was cut by 1 base and J by 4 bases, with 9 bases left in between. Germline assignment: CDR1 LGHDT and CDR2 YNNKEL (reference sequence).

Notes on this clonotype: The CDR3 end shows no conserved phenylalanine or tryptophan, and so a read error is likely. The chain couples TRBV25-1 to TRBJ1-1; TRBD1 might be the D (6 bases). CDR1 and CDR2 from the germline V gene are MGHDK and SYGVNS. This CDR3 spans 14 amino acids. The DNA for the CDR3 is TGTTCCAGCAGTGACGAAACAGGGTGGACTGAAGCTTTCGTT. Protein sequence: CSSSDETGWTEAFV.

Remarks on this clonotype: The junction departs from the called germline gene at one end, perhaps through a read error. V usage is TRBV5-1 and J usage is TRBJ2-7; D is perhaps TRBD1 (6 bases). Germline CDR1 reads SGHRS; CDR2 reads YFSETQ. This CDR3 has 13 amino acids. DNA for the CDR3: TGCGCCAGCAGCTTTGGGGGCGGCTACGAGCATTACTTC. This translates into CASSFGGGYEHYF.

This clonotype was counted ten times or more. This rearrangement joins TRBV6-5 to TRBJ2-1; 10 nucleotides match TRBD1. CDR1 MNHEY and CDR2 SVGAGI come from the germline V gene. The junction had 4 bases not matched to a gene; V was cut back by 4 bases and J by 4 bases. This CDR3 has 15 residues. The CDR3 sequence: CASSWDRGAYNEQFF. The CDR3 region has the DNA TGTGCCAGCAGTTGGGACAGGGGAGCTTACAATGAGCAGTTCTTC.

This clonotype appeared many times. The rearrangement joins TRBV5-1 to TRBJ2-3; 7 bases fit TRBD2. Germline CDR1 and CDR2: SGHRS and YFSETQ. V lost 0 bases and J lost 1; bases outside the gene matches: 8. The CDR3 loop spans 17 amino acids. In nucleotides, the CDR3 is TGCGCCAGCAGCTTGGCCGGAGGGGAGGGTCGCACAGATACGCAGTATTTT. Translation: CASSLAGGEGRTDTQYF.

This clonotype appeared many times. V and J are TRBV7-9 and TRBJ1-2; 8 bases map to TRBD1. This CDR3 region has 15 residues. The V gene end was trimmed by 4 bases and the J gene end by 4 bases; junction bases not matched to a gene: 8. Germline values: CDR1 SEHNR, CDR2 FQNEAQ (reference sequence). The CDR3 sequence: CASSSDRDGGYGYTF. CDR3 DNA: TGTGCCAGCAGCTCGGACAGGGACGGTGGCTATGGCTACACCTTC.